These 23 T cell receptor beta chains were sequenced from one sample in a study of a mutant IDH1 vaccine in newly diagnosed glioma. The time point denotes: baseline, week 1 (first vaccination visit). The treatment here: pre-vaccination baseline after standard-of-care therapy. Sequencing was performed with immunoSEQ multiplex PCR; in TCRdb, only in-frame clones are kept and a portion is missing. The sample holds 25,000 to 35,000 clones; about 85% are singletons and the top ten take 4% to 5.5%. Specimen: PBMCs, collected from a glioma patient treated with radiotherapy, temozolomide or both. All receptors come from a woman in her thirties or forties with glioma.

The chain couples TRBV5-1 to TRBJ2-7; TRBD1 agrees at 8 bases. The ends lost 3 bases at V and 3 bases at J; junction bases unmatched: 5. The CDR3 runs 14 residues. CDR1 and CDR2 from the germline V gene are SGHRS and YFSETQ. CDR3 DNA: TGCGCCAGCAGCTCACAGGGGGGCGTCTACGAGCAGTACTTC. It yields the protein CASSSQGGVYEQYF.

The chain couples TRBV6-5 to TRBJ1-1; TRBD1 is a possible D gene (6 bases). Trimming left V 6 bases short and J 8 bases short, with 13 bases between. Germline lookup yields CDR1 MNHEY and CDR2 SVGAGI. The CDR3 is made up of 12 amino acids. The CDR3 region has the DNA TGTGCCAGCAGACGGGGGGGCTACGAAGCTTTCTTT. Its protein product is CASRRGGYEAFF.

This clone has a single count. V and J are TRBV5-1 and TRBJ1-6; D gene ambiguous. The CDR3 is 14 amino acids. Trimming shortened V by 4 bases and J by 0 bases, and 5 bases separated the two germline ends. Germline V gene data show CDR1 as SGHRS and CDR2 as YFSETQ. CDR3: CASSQSSYNSPLHF. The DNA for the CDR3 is TGCGCCAGCAGCCAGAGCTCCTATAATTCACCCCTCCACTTT.

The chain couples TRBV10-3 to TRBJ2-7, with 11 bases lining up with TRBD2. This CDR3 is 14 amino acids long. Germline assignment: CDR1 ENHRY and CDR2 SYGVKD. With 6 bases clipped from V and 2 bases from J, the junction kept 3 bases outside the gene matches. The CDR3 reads CAIRLAGGPYEQYF. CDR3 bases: TGTGCCATCAGATTAGCGGGGGGGCCCTACGAGCAGTACTTC.

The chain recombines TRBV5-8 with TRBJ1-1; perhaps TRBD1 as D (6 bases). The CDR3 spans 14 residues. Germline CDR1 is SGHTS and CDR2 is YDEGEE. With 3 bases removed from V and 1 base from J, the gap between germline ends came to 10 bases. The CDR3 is CASSWGGTNTEAFF. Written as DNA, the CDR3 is TGTGCCAGCAGCTGGGGGGGCACGAACACTGAAGCTTTCTTT.

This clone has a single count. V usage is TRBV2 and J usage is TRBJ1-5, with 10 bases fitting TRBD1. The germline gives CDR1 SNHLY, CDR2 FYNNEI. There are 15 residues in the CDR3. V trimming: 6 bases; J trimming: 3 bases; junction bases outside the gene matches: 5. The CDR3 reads CASSVDRGTNQPQHF. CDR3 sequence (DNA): TGTGCCAGCAGCGTGGACAGGGGGACCAATCAGCCCCAGCATTTT.

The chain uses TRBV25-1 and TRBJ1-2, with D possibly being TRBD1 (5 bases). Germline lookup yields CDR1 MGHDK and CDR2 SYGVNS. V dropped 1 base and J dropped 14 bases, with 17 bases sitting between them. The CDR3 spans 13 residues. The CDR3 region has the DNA TGTGCCAGCAGTGAATCCCCGCGGGCAGGGCTAACCTTC. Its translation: CASSESPRAGLTF.

The CDR3 bases are TGTGCCAGCAGCGTAGTTTCGTGGACTCGCATAAACACCGGGGAGCTGTTTTTT. This codes for CASSVVSWTRINTGELFF. V is TRBV9 and J is TRBJ2-2; tentatively, D is TRBD2 (5 bases). Between the trimmed V and J ends, which lost 0 bases and 2 bases, there was a span of 17 bases. CDR3 size: 18 residues. Germline V gene lookup returns CDR1 SGDLS and CDR2 YYNGEE.

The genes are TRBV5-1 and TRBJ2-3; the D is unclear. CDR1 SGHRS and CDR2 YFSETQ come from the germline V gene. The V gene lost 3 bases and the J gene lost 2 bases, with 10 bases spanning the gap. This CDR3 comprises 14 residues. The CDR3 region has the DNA TGCGCCAGCAGCTCGGACCGGCCCACAGATACGCAGTATTTT. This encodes CASSSDRPTDTQYF.

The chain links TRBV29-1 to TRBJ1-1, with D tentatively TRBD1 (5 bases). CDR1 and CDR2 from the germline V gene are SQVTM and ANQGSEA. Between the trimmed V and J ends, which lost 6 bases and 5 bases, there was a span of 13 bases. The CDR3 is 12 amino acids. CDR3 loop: CSVGARGTEAFF. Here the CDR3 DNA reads TGCAGCGTGGGAGCCCGGGGGACTGAAGCTTTCTTT.

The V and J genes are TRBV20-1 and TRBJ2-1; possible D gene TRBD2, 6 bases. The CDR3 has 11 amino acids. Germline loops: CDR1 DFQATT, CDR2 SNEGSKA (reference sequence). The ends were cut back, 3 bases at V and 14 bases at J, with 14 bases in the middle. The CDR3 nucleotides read TGCAGTGCTAGCACCGGGACTCTGAAGTTCTTC. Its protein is CSASTGTLKFF.

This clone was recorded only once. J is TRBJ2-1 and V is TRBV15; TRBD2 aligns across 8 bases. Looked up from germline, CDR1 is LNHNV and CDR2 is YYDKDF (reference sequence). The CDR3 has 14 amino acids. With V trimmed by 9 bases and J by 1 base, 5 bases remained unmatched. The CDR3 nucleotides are TGTGCCACGGGACTAGACTATTCCTACAATGAGCAGTTCTTC. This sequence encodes CATGLDYSYNEQFF.

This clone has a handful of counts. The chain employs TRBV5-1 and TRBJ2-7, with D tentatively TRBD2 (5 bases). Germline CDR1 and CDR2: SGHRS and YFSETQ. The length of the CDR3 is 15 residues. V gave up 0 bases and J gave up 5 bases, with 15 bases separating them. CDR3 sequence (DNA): TGCGCCAGCAGCTTGGGACACCGGGATCTGAACGAGCAGTACTTC. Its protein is CASSLGHRDLNEQYF. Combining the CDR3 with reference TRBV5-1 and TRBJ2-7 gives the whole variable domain KAGVTQTPRYLIKTRGQQVTLSCSPISGHRSVSWYQQTPGQGLQFLFEYFSETQRNKGNFPGRFSGRQFSNSRSEMNVSTLELGDSALYLCASSLGHRDLNEQYFGPGTRLTVT.

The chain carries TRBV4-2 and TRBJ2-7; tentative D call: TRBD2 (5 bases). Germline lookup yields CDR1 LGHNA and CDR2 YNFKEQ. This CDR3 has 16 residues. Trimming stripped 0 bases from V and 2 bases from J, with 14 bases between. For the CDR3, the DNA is TGTGCCAGCAGCCAAGAGGAAGGGCTGGAGGCCTACGAGCAGTACTTC. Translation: CASSQEEGLEAYEQYF.

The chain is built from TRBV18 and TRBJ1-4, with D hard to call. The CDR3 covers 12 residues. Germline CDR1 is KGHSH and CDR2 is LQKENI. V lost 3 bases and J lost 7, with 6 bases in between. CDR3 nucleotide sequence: TGTGCCAGCTCACCGGGAGTTGAAAAACTGTTTTTT. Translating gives CASSPGVEKLFF.

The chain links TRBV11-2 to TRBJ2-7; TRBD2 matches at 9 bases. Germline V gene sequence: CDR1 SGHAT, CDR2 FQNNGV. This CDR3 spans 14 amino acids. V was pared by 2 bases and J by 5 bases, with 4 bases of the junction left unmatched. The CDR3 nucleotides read TGTGCCAGCAGCTTATTTCCTAGCGGGAACGAGCAGTACTTC. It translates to CASSLFPSGNEQYF. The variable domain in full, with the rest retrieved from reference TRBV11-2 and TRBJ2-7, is EAGVAQSPRYKIIEKRQSVAFWCNPISGHATLYWYQQILGQGPKLLIQFQNNGVVDDSQLPKDRFSAERLKGVDSTLKIQPAKLEDSAVYLCASSLFPSGNEQYFGPGTRLTVT.

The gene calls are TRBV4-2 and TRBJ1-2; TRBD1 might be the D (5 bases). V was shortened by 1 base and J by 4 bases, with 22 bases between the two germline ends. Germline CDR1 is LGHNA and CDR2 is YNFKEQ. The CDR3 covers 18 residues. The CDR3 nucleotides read TGTGCCAGCAGCCAAGTGACCGTCAGGGCCGCGGGGCCCTATGGCTACACCTTC. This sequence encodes CASSQVTVRAAGPYGYTF.

The CDR3: CASSPNTGSTGELFF. The DNA for the CDR3 is TGTGCCAGCAGCCCAAATACAGGGAGCACCGGGGAGCTGTTTTTT. The chain has TRBV13 and TRBJ2-2; TRBD1 might be the D (6 bases). The CDR3 length is 15 residues. Germline V gives CDR1 PRHDT, CDR2 FYEKMQ (reference sequence). The V gene lost 5 bases and the J gene lost 4 bases, with 14 bases spanning the gap.

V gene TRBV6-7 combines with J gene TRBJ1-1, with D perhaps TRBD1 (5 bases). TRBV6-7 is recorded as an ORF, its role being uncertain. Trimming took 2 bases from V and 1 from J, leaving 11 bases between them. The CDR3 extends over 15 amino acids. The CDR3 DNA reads TGTGCCAGCAGTTACCACAAAGACAGGAACACTGAAGCTTTCTTT. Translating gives CASSYHKDRNTEAFF.

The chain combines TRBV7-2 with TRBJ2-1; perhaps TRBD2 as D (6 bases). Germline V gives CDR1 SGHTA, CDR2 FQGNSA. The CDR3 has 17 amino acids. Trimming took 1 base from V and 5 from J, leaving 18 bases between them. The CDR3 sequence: CASSLGVIRLGNNEQFF. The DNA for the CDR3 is TGTGCCAGCAGCTTAGGAGTGATACGACTAGGGAACAATGAGCAGTTCTTC.

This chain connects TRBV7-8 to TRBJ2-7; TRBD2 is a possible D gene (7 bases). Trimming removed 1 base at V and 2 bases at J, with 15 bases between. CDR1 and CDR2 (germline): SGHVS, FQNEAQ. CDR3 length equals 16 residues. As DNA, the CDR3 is TGTGCCAGCAGCTTAGAAGTCTTAGGGGGGGCCTACGAGCAGTACTTC. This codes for CASSLEVLGGAYEQYF.

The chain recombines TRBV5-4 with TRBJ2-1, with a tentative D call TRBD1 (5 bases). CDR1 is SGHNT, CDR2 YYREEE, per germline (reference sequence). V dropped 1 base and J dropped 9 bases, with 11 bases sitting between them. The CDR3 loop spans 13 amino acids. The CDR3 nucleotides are TGTGCCAGCAGCTTGCAGGGTCGTACTGAGCAGTTCTTC. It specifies CASSLQGRTEQFF.

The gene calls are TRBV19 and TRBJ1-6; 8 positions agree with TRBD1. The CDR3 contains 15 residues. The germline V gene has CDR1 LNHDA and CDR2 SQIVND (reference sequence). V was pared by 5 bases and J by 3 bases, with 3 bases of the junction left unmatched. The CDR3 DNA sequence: TGTGCCAGTAGTTCAGACAGGGGCTATAATTCACCCCTCCACTTT. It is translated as CASSSDRGYNSPLHF.